These 30 T cell receptor beta chains share one sample of origin, sequenced in a study of T cell responses to AZD1222 COVID-19 vaccine. Here immunoSEQ multiplex PCR was the method, and the copy in TCRdb shows in-frame clones only, minus some. The sample lists 90,000 to 120,000 clones; 80% to 95% were seen once. This specimen consisted of peripheral blood, obtained 28 days after the second AZD1222 dose. These TCRs come from an adult who received the AZD1222 COVID-19 vaccine.

The chain links TRBV7-2 to TRBJ1-5; D is unclear. Trimming removed 5 bases from V and 5 bases from J, with 13 bases in between. CDR1 SGHTA and CDR2 FQGNSA come from the germline V gene. CDR3 length: 14 amino acids. This CDR3 is CASSPSWADQPQHF. CDR3 nucleotides: TGTGCCAGCAGCCCTTCTTGGGCGGATCAGCCCCAGCATTTT.

The chain joins TRBV6-5 to TRBJ1-1, with TRBD1 identical over 8 bases. With 6 bases clipped from V and 3 bases from J, the junction kept 6 bases outside the gene matches. Germline V gene data show CDR1 as MNHEY and CDR2 as SVGAGI. The CDR3 covers 14 residues. Here the CDR3 reads CASSLRGPDTEAFF. CDR3 in DNA: TGTGCCAGCAGCCTCAGGGGGCCGGACACTGAAGCTTTCTTT.

The rearrangement links TRBV15 to TRBJ1-2, with 10 nucleotides matching TRBD1. V gave up 8 bases and J gave up 0 bases; unmatched junction bases: 9. CDR1 and CDR2 (germline): LNHNV, YYDKDF (reference sequence). The CDR3 loop spans 16 amino acids. DNA for the CDR3: TGTGCCACCCACCGGGACAGGGGTCCAGCTAACTATGGCTACACCTTC. Translated: CATHRDRGPANYGYTF.

The chain recombines TRBV29-1 with TRBJ1-4; TRBD1 is a possible D gene (5 bases). The germline gives CDR1 SQVTM, CDR2 ANQGSEA. The V gene lost 5 bases and the J gene lost 7 bases, with 23 bases spanning the gap. The CDR3 has 16 residues. For the CDR3, the DNA is TGCAGCGTTCTTCCTCCAGGGAGAGTGAAGGGTGAAAAACTGTTTTTT. Translation gives CSVLPPGRVKGEKLFF. Full variable domain (missing parts from reference TRBV29-1 and TRBJ1-4): SAVISQKPSRDICQRGTSLTIQCQVDSQVTMMFWYRQQPGQSLTLIATANQGSEATYESGFVIDKFPISRPNLTFSTLTVSNMSPEDSSIYLCSVLPPGRVKGEKLFFGSGTQLSVL.

CDR3 bases: TGTGCCAGCAGCTTACGGCCACCCGACAGGGGAGCCGAGCAGTACTTC. Protein product: CASSLRPPDRGAEQYF. This rearrangement joins TRBV7-9 to TRBJ2-7; 8 bases agree with TRBD1. The length of the CDR3 is 16 residues. The germline V gene has CDR1 SEHNR and CDR2 FQNEAQ (reference sequence). J lost 6 bases, V lost 2 bases, and 12 bases had no gene match.

The CDR3: CASSLPGPASGTQYF. The CDR3 nucleotides are TGTGCCAGCAGCTTACCGGGACCAGCATCGGGTACGCAGTATTTT. This chain connects TRBV7-9 to TRBJ2-3; D might be TRBD1 or TRBD2, each matching 5 bases. V lost 2 bases to trimming and J lost 8 bases, with 17 bases between them. This CDR3 comprises 15 residues. Germline V lookup: CDR1 SEHNR, CDR2 FQNEAQ (reference sequence). Variable domain in full (rest from reference TRBV7-9 and TRBJ2-3): DTGVSQNPRHKITKRGQNVTFRCDPISEHNRLYWYRQTLGQGPEFLTYFQNEAQLEKSRLLSDRFSAERPKGSFSTLEIQRTEQGDSAMYLCASSLPGPASGTQYFGPGTRLTVL.

V and J are TRBV3-1 (or the pseudogene TRBV3-2) and TRBJ2-6; no firm D call. Per germline, CDR1 LGHDT and CDR2 YNNKEL (reference sequence). This CDR3 contains 16 residues. V was pared by 1 base and J by 0 bases, with 7 bases between. Written as DNA, the CDR3 is TGTGCCAGCAGCCAAGGGATGAGCTCTGGGGCCAACGTCCTGACTTTC. Its translation is CASSQGMSSGANVLTF.

Worth noting for this clone: Relative to the germline gene, one junction end is altered; a read error may explain this. V is TRBV19 and J is TRBJ2-3, with D maybe TRBD1 (6 bases). The CDR3 covers 13 residues. Germline CDR1 and CDR2: LNHDA and SQIVND (reference sequence). CDR3 protein: CASSQQGTGTQYF. The CDR3 region has the DNA TGTGCCAGTAGCCAACAGGGCACAGGTACGCAGTATTTT.

This rearrangement joins TRBV6-5 to TRBJ2-5; either TRBD1 or TRBD2 may supply D (5 bases each). The V gene's germline CDR1 is MNHEY and CDR2 SVGAGI. V shed 6 bases and J shed 2 bases, with 16 bases lying between them. This CDR3 is built from 15 residues. The CDR3 here is CASSKSGTLQETQYF. The CDR3 coding sequence is TGTGCCAGCAGCAAATCCGGGACGCTACAAGAGACCCAGTACTTC.

V is TRBV7-6 and J is TRBJ2-3, with 13 bases that match TRBD2. Looked up from germline, CDR1 is SGHVS and CDR2 is FNYEAQ. This CDR3 comprises 19 residues. V was pared by 3 bases and J by 0 bases, with 9 bases of the junction left unmatched. The CDR3, as DNA: TGTGCCAGCAGCTTGAGGAGGACTAGCGGGGGACATAGCACAGATACGCAGTATTTT. It translates to CASSLRRTSGGHSTDTQYF.

V usage is TRBV6-5 and J usage is TRBJ1-1; possibly TRBD1 for D (5 bases). CDR1 is MNHEY and CDR2 is SVGAGI in the germline V gene. V gave up 4 bases and J gave up 5 bases, with 17 bases separating them. This CDR3 comprises 15 residues. The CDR3 loop reads CASSSPPTGRTEAFF. The DNA of the CDR3 is TGTGCCAGCAGTTCCCCTCCGACGGGGCGAACTGAAGCTTTCTTT.

The chain employs TRBV6-2 or TRBV6-3 and TRBJ1-1; no reliable D call. The CDR3 has 14 amino acids. V was cut by 6 bases and J by 5 bases, with 16 bases left in between. The germline CDR1 and CDR2 sequences are MNHEY and SVGEGT. The CDR3 region is CASSYRAAGTEAFF. DNA of the CDR3: TGTGCCAGCAGCTATCGGGCGGCGGGGACTGAAGCTTTCTTT.

The chain links TRBV19 to TRBJ2-7; tentative D call: TRBD2 (6 bases). Between the trimmed V and J ends, which lost 3 bases and 2 bases, there was a span of 20 bases. The length of the CDR3 is 17 residues. The V gene's germline CDR1 is LNHDA and CDR2 SQIVND (reference sequence). CDR3 nucleotides: TGTGCCAGTAGTATCTCCTTCTCTGGGACTCCGGCCTACGAGCAGTACTTC. It is translated as CASSISFSGTPAYEQYF.

The chain uses TRBV5-1 and TRBJ2-5, with 7 bases identical to TRBD1. Germline-derived CDR1 and CDR2 are SGHRS and YFSETQ. The CDR3 length is 15 residues. Germline trimming cut 4 bases from V and 4 bases from J; bases unmatched to any gene: 10. CDR3 nucleotide sequence: TGCGCCAGCAGCATCAGACAGGGTTCCCTAGAGACCCAGTACTTC. Protein sequence: CASSIRQGSLETQYF.

CDR3 in amino acids: CASSLGGSWDTGELFF. The CDR3 bases are TGTGCCAGCAGCTTAGGGGGCTCCTGGGACACCGGGGAGCTGTTTTTT. This rearrangement joins TRBV7-3 to TRBJ2-2, with TRBD1 as a possible D gene (6 bases). Trimming shortened V by 2 bases and J by 3 bases, and 13 bases separated the two germline ends. Germline V gene lookup returns CDR1 SGHTA and CDR2 FQGTGA. The CDR3 is 16 amino acids.

V is TRBV5-4 and J is TRBJ2-5, with 13 bases identical to TRBD2. This CDR3 has 16 residues. Germline V gene lookup returns CDR1 SGHNT and CDR2 YYREEE (reference sequence). After removal of 4 bases from V and 4 bases from J, the junction contained 7 bases not matched to a gene. The CDR3 bases are TGTGCCAGCAGCCATGGACTAGCGGGAGTTGGAGAGACCCAGTACTTC. Protein: CASSHGLAGVGETQYF.

The chain links TRBV4-3 to TRBJ2-7; 13 bases line up with TRBD2. This CDR3 comprises 16 residues. Trimming at V came to 4 bases and at J to 1 base, leaving 4 bases not matched to a gene. Germline V CDR1 and CDR2: LGHNA, YSLEER. The CDR3 here is CASSRWTSGRSYEQYF. CDR3 in DNA: TGCGCCAGCAGCCGATGGACTAGCGGGAGATCCTACGAGCAGTACTTC.

The gene calls are TRBV4-1 and TRBJ1-2, with no clear D. In germline, CDR1 is MGHRA, CDR2 YSYEKL. This CDR3 has 15 amino acids. The V and J ends lost 3 bases and 3 bases respectively, with 14 bases between them. CDR3 amino acids: CASSQSPGADYGYTF. The CDR3 region has the DNA TGCGCCAGCAGCCAGTCCCCGGGCGCGGACTATGGCTACACCTTC.

The chain employs TRBV18 and TRBJ1-2; TRBD1 aligns across 10 bases. The V segment lost 4 bases and the J segment 7 bases; nucleotides outside the gene matches: 15. Germline assignment: CDR1 KGHSH and CDR2 LQKENI. This CDR3 has 17 residues. The CDR3, as DNA: TGTGCCAGCTCACTGTCTATGCCGGGACAGGGGAAGAGTGGCTACACCTTC. This sequence encodes CASSLSMPGQGKSGYTF.

This clone was found a few times. The chain joins TRBV2 to TRBJ1-1; D unresolved. Germline V gene lookup returns CDR1 SNHLY and CDR2 FYNNEI. V lost 3 bases and J lost 1, with 9 bases in between. The CDR3 totals 14 residues. CDR3 sequence (DNA): TGTGCCAGCAGTGATGTGTCCTCGAACACTGAAGCTTTCTTT. Translated: CASSDVSSNTEAFF.

This chain links TRBV4-1 with TRBJ2-2; D could derive from TRBD1 or TRBD2 (6 bases each). This CDR3 region has 14 residues. Looked up from germline, CDR1 is MGHRA and CDR2 is YSYEKL. Trimming took off 1 base at V and 6 bases at J, with 9 bases between the two ends. CDR3: CASSQVGGPGELFF. DNA for the CDR3: TGCGCCAGCAGCCAAGTGGGGGGCCCCGGGGAGCTGTTTTTT.

The J gene is TRBJ1-4, the V gene TRBV3-1 (or the pseudogene TRBV3-2); possible D gene TRBD1, 6 bases. CDR1 and CDR2 from the germline V gene are LGHDT and YNNKEL (reference sequence). Trimming removed 1 base from V and 0 bases from J, with 6 bases in between. CDR3 length: 15 residues. The chain's CDR3 is CASSQGQATNEKLFF. In DNA, the CDR3 is TGTGCCAGCAGCCAAGGACAGGCAACTAATGAAAAACTGTTTTTT.

V is TRBV19 and J is TRBJ1-5; D not resolved. The V gene lost 3 bases and the J gene lost 3 bases, with 9 bases spanning the gap. From germline, CDR1 is LNHDA and CDR2 SQIVND (reference sequence). The CDR3 sequence is 14 residues long. DNA of the CDR3: TGTGCCAGTAGTATCGGGTGGTCCAATCAGCCCCAGCATTTT. It is translated as CASSIGWSNQPQHF.

The chain joins TRBV10-2 to TRBJ1-1; TRBD1 aligns across 8 bases. Trimming cost V 8 bases and J 1 base; bases outside gene matches: 15. CDR3 length: 17 residues. Per the germline V gene, CDR1 is WSHSY and CDR2 is SAAADI. CDR3 protein: CASQVGNYRGENTEAFF. CDR3 coding DNA: TGCGCCAGCCAAGTAGGGAACTACAGGGGGGAGAACACTGAAGCTTTCTTT.

The chain joins TRBV29-1 to TRBJ1-1; D not certain. V was shortened by 3 bases and J by 2 bases, with 7 bases between the two germline ends. CDR1 is SQVTM and CDR2 is ANQGSEA in the germline V gene. The CDR3 loop spans 12 amino acids. DNA of the CDR3: TGCAGCGTTGACTCAGTAAACACTGAAGCTTTCTTT. Its translation is CSVDSVNTEAFF.

Here the CDR3 reads CASSFDTDNEQFF. The CDR3 coding sequence is TGTGCCAGCAGCTTTGACACCGACAATGAGCAGTTCTTC. The V call is TRBV7-3, the J call TRBJ2-1; no firm D call. From germline, CDR1 is SGHTA and CDR2 FQGTGA. The CDR3 has 13 residues. The germline V and J ends were trimmed by 3 bases and 5 bases, with 8 bases remaining between them.

V usage is TRBV18 and J usage is TRBJ1-2; 11 bases line up with TRBD1. The CDR3 is 15 amino acids. V gave up 3 bases and J gave up 2 bases; unmatched junction bases: 2. Germline CDR1 reads KGHSH; CDR2 reads LQKENI. CDR3 protein: CASSPRDRGNYGYTF. The DNA for the CDR3 is TGTGCCAGCTCACCCAGGGACAGGGGGAACTATGGCTACACCTTC.

The CDR3 DNA is TGTGCCAGCAGCTTGACTAGCGGGGAGACCCAGTACTTC. It specifies CASSLTSGETQYF. The genes are TRBV9 and TRBJ2-5; TRBD2 matches at 10 bases. With V trimmed by 4 bases and J by 5 bases, 2 bases remained unmatched. This CDR3 is built from 13 residues. Germline V gene sequence: CDR1 SGDLS, CDR2 YYNGEE.

The V gene is TRBV9, the J gene TRBJ1-2; possible D gene TRBD1, 5 bases. The germline gives CDR1 SGDLS, CDR2 YYNGEE. This CDR3 is 15 amino acids long. V lost 2 bases and J lost 0, with 11 bases in between. In DNA, the CDR3 is TGTGCCAGCAGCGTCGGACACCAAGCTAACTATGGCTACACCTTC. Translation: CASSVGHQANYGYTF.

The CDR3 protein is CASSYVREAIKITYEQYF. The CDR3 region has the DNA TGTGCCAGCAGTTACGTGCGGGAGGCCATCAAAATAACCTACGAGCAGTACTTC. The chain links TRBV6-2 or TRBV6-3 to TRBJ2-7, with TRBD2 matching 8 bases. Trimming cost V 2 bases and J 2 bases; bases outside gene matches: 14. Germline CDR1 is MNHEY and CDR2 is SVGEGT. This CDR3 is 18 amino acids long.